This T cell receptor (beta chain) stems from a study of T-cell reconstitution after alpha-beta-depleted transplantation in children. V was trimmed by 2 bases and J by 3 bases, leaving 11 bases between them. CDR3 length equals 15 residues. Germline V gene sequence: CDR1 SGHAT, CDR2 FQNNGV. Preparing the TCRbeta library involved the use of unique molecular identifiers. One entry per CDR3 protein, called by TCRdb with MiXCR from the PCR reads. The sample lists fewer than 1 million distinct CDR3 sequences, approximately 15% occurring once. The clonotype was recovered from a male patient aged 10-17 years who had a stem cell transplant for acute lymphoblastic leukemia, so the T cells may come from the graft donor. The chain employs TRBV11-2 and TRBJ2-1, with D uncertain. The input for sequencing was PBMCs, mostly from graft donor cells, taken 360 days after TCRalphabeta/CD19-depleted stem cell transplant. The CDR3, as DNA: TGTGCCAGCAGCTTACCCGTACGGTACTACAATGAGCAGTTCTTC. This gives the protein CASSLPVRYYNEQFF.